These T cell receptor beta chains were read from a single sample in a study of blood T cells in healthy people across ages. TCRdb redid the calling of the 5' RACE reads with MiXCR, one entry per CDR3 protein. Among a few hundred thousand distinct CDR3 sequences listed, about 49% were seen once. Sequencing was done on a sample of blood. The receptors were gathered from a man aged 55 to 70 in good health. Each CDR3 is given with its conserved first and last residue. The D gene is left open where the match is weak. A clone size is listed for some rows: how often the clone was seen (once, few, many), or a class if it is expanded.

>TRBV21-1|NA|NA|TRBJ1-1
CASSNLANTEAFF
TGTGCCAGCAGCAATTTGGCGAACACTGAAGCTTTCTTT
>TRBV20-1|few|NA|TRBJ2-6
CSARDRSGRCSGANVLTF
TGCAGTGCTAGAGATCGGTCGGGACGGTGCTCTGGGGCCAACGTCCTGACTTTC
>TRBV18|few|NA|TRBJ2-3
CASSSSGAIADTQYF
TGTGCCAGCTCATCTTCCGGGGCTATAGCAGATACGCAGTATTTT
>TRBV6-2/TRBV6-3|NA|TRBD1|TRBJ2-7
CASSKPGQGEYEQYF
TGTGCCAGCAGTAAACCGGGACAGGGGGAGTACGAGCAGTACTTC
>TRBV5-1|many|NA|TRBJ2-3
CASSSGPSTDTQYF
TGTGCCAGCAGCTCGGGACCAAGCACAGATACGCAGTATTTT
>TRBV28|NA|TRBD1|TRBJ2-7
CASSPGTGYSYEQYF
TGTGCCAGCAGTCCCGGGACAGGGTACTCCTACGAGCAGTACTTC
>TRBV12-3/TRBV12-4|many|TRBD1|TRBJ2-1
CASSSGDRGHSEQFF
TGTGCCAGCAGTTCGGGGGACAGGGGGCACAGTGAGCAGTTCTTC
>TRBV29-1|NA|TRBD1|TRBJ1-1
CSALTGSKTEAFF
TGCAGCGCTCTGACAGGGTCTAAGACTGAAGCTTTCTTT
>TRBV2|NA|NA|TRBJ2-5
CASTSIARETQYF
TGTGCCAGCACCAGTATAGCGCGAGAGACCCAGTACTTC
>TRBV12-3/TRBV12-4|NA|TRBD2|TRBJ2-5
CASRIAGGGETQYF
TGTGCCAGCAGAATAGCGGGAGGGGGAGAGACCCAGTACTTC
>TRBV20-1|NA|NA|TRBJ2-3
CSARDSERAPSDTQYF
TGCAGTGCTAGAGATTCAGAGCGGGCACCCTCAGATACGCAGTATTTT
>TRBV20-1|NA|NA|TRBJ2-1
CSAKPHRGSTYNEQFF
TGCAGTGCAAAGCCCCACCGGGGTTCTACCTACAATGAGCAGTTCTTC
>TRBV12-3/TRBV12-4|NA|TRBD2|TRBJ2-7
CASKPGLVFQDEQYF
TGTGCCAGCAAACCGGGACTAGTATTCCAAGATGAGCAGTACTTC
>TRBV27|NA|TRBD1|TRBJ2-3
CASLGETGGAWAQYF
TGTGCCAGTCTGGGGGAGACAGGGGGAGCTTGGGCGCAGTATTTT
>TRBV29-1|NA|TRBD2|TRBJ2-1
CSGRAGVSNEQFF
TGCAGCGGGAGGGCGGGAGTCTCCAATGAGCAGTTCTTC
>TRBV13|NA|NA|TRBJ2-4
CASSLGAPAKSIQYF
TGTGCCAGCAGCTTGGGGGCCCCAGCCAAAAGCATTCAGTACTTC
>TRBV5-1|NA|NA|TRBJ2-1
CASSNLGFYNEQFF
TGCGCCAGCAGTAACTTGGGATTCTACAATGAGCAGTTCTTC